Listed below are T cell receptor beta chains from one sample, sequenced in a study of control samples from healthy donors and cancer patients. This table comes from immunoSEQ multiplex PCR, and its TCRdb copy is limited to in-frame clones, with some not included. The sample lists about 150,000 clones; about 94% were seen once. The sample taken for sequencing was blood. These TCRs come from a man aged 45-60 years in good health. The CDR3 runs from the conserved cysteine through the conserved F or W. The listing skips clone size in some rows; elsewhere it reads once, few, many or a size class.

V gene | clone size | CDR3 protein
TRBV28 | - | CASSQGLYEQYF
TRBV18 | - | CASSPSGIDTQYF
TRBV6-2/TRBV6-3 | - | CASSYLGVDTQYF
TRBV5-1 | - | CASSLVPGNEQFF
TRBV28 | once | CASSSTGQNTETFF
TRBV5-5 | few | CASSLEPTGVGPDTQYF
TRBV3-1/TRBV3-2 | few | CASSQTGYEQYF
TRBV3-1/TRBV3-2 | - | CASSQGPGGESPLHF
TRBV15 | once | CATSRDWVDSEAFF
TRBV12-3/TRBV12-4 | - | CASSLSPHQPQHF
TRBV4-1 | - | CASSQDWTSGGPYEQYF
TRBV18 | - | CASSRTGEPGEQYF
TRBV28 | - | CASRLNTRALHF
TRBV24-1 | - | CATSDRGNEKLFF
TRBV19 | - | CASSIRRGNNQPQHF
TRBV5-1 | - | CASSDGGPSRYTF
TRBV5-1 | - | CASSLLSGAENEQFF
TRBV4-1 | - | CASSHRLATAYEQYF
TRBV6-4 | - | CASSERVTSTDTQYF